The 17 T cell receptor beta chains reported below all come from one sample, sequenced in a study of STAT5B mutations in CD4+ large granular lymphocyte leukemia. TCRdb's copy holds only in-frame clones and misses some; the assay was immunoSEQ multiplex PCR. The sample records more than 30,000 clones, roughly nine tenths being singletons. Sequenced input: CD4+ T cells from blood buffy coats. The receptors were sampled from a human donor in good health.

This clone was picked up one time. The chain couples TRBV6-9 to TRBJ2-7; 7 bases align to TRBD1. CDR1 is MNHGY, CDR2 SVAAGI, per germline. Losses at the gene ends were 5 bases for V and 3 bases for J; bases not matched to a gene: 13. The CDR3 spans 16 residues. The CDR3 reads CASSNHRGFGNYEQYF. The CDR3 DNA is TGTGCCAGCAGTAATCACAGGGGCTTTGGTAACTACGAGCAGTACTTC.

In this sample, this clone turned up once. The V and J genes are TRBV14 and TRBJ2-6, with 10 bases lining up with TRBD1. Trimming removed 8 bases from V and 0 bases from J; junction bases left unmatched: 28. CDR1 and CDR2 from the germline V gene are SGHDN and FVKESK. The CDR3 covers 24 residues. CDR3 DNA: TGTGCCAGCCGGTCACCTGGACAGGGGGATTACGGGAGGCCGACCAACTCTGGGGCCAACGTCCTGACTTTC. It yields the protein CASRSPGQGDYGRPTNSGANVLTF.

This sequence joins TRBV2 and TRBJ2-2; TRBD2 matches at 8 bases. V lost 10 bases, J lost 7 bases, and 8 bases stayed unmatched. The CDR3 is 13 amino acids. Germline V gene lookup returns CDR1 SNHLY and CDR2 FYNNEI. CDR3 amino acids: CANGRAKGGELFF. The CDR3 DNA follows: TGTGCCAACGGGAGGGCCAAGGGCGGGGAGCTGTTTTTT.

The V and J genes are TRBV5-4 and TRBJ2-7; 12 bases fit TRBD2. This CDR3 is built from 16 residues. Per the germline V gene, CDR1 is SGHNT and CDR2 is YYREEE (reference sequence). The ends lost 0 bases at V and 4 bases at J; junction bases unmatched: 5. The CDR3 nucleotides are TGTGCCAGCAGCTTGGGGACTAGCGGGATTATTTACGAGCAGTACTTC. Protein sequence: CASSLGTSGIIYEQYF.

This clone has just one count. The chain combines TRBV5-8 with TRBJ1-1; weak D call: TRBD1 (6 bases). Germline CDR1 is SGHTS and CDR2 is YDEGEE. V was shortened by 6 bases and J by 7 bases, with 19 bases between the two germline ends. CDR3 length: 14 amino acids. CDR3 protein: CASTIPGRGGEAFF. For the CDR3, the DNA is TGTGCCAGCACCATTCCGGGCAGGGGCGGTGAAGCTTTCTTT.

The chain has TRBV6-4 and TRBJ2-2, with D tentatively TRBD2 (6 bases). Germline values: CDR1 MRHNA, CDR2 SNTAGT. This CDR3 has 14 amino acids. V shed 0 bases and J shed 7 bases, with 9 bases lying between them. CDR3 protein: CASSDSAAGGELFF. The CDR3, as DNA: TGTGCCAGCAGTGACTCTGCAGCGGGCGGGGAGCTGTTTTTT.

This sequence joins TRBV5-4 and TRBJ2-3; no clear D. This CDR3 has 15 amino acids. Germline lookup yields CDR1 SGHNT and CDR2 YYREEE (reference sequence). The ends were cut back, 1 base at V and 4 bases at J, with 13 bases in the middle. The CDR3 DNA sequence: TGTGCCAGCAGCTTGTCGGGCCTAGGCCCAGATACGCAGTATTTT. This sequence encodes CASSLSGLGPDTQYF.

The genes are TRBV28 and TRBJ1-1; tentatively, D is TRBD1 (5 bases). Between the trimmed V and J ends, which lost 5 bases and 1 base, there was a span of 11 bases. The CDR3 has 14 amino acids. Germline lookup yields CDR1 MDHEN and CDR2 SYDVKM. The CDR3 sequence is CASSLRGANTEAFF. Written as DNA, the CDR3 is TGTGCCAGCAGTCTCCGTGGGGCGAACACTGAAGCTTTCTTT.

CDR3 sequence reads: CASSLGASSYNEQFF. In DNA, the CDR3 is TGTGCCAGCAGCTTAGGTGCTAGTAGCTACAATGAGCAGTTCTTC. This chain links TRBV11-3 with TRBJ2-1; D remains unclear. The V and J ends lost 1 base and 3 bases respectively, with 10 bases between them. Looked up from germline, CDR1 is SGHNT and CDR2 is YENEEA. This CDR3 contains 15 residues.

This sequence joins TRBV6-1 and TRBJ2-5; D is perhaps TRBD2 (5 bases). V lost 3 bases and J lost 1, with 6 bases in between. Germline assignment: CDR1 MNHNS and CDR2 SASEGT. This CDR3 has 13 residues. The CDR3 loop is CASSDGVQETQYF. Here the CDR3 DNA reads TGTGCCAGCAGTGACGGGGTCCAAGAGACCCAGTACTTC.

The V and J genes are TRBV11-2 and TRBJ2-3; 9 bases are shared with TRBD2. Per the germline V gene, CDR1 is SGHAT and CDR2 is FQNNGV. This CDR3 region has 17 residues. Unmatched junction bases numbered 12, after V lost 5 bases and J lost 3 bases. CDR3: CASSPRGSGRLTDTQYF. The CDR3 bases are TGTGCCAGCAGCCCCCGGGGGAGCGGGAGGTTAACAGATACGCAGTATTTT.

Here the CDR3 DNA reads TGCGCCAGCGGGTTCGTGGAAGATGGCTACACCTTC. Translated, it gives CASGFVEDGYTF. The chain combines TRBV10-2 with TRBJ1-2, with unresolved D. The CDR3 spans 12 residues. V lost 8 bases to trimming and J lost 6 bases, with 13 bases between them. The V gene's germline CDR1 is WSHSY and CDR2 SAAADI.

This clone was recorded only once. The chain carries TRBV29-1 and TRBJ2-7, with D uncertain. The CDR3 is made up of 11 amino acids. Looked up from germline, CDR1 is SQVTM and CDR2 is ANQGSEA. V lost 4 bases and J lost 0, with 4 bases in between. CDR3: CSVGGSYEQYF. As DNA, the CDR3 is TGCAGCGTTGGCGGCTCCTACGAGCAGTACTTC.

The chain is built from TRBV28 and TRBJ1-2; D is undetermined. Trimming shortened V by 1 base and J by 9 bases, and 6 bases separated the two germline ends. Looked up from germline, CDR1 is MDHEN and CDR2 is SYDVKM. This CDR3 is built from 11 residues. This CDR3 reads CASSLFGSYTF. In DNA form, the CDR3 reads TGTGCCAGCAGTTTATTCGGCAGCTACACCTTC.

V and J are TRBV6-4 and TRBJ2-1, with 7 bases matching TRBD2. The CDR3 is made up of 16 amino acids. Trimming at V came to 1 base and at J to 0 bases, leaving 3 bases not matched to a gene. Germline-derived CDR1 and CDR2 are MRHNA and SNTAGT. CDR3 DNA: TGTGCCAGCAGTGACTTGGGCGGGAGCTCCTACAATGAGCAGTTCTTC. This encodes CASSDLGGSSYNEQFF.

The V gene is TRBV28, the J gene TRBJ2-1; weak D call: TRBD2 (5 bases). Germline CDR1 reads MDHEN; CDR2 reads SYDVKM. The CDR3 has 18 amino acids. Trimming removed 6 bases from V and 0 bases from J, with 21 bases in between. Written as DNA, the CDR3 is TGTGCCAGCAGCCGAGGAGGTAGGCGATCGAGCTCCTACAATGAGCAGTTCTTC. Its protein is CASSRGGRRSSSYNEQFF.

The V and J genes are TRBV2 and TRBJ2-5; 10 bases agree with TRBD2. With V trimmed by 2 bases and J by 4 bases, 7 bases remained unmatched. Germline V CDR1 and CDR2: SNHLY, FYNNEI. This CDR3 is built from 16 residues. Here the CDR3 reads CASSESPAGGPETQYF. CDR3 in DNA: TGTGCCAGCAGTGAAAGCCCAGCGGGAGGGCCAGAGACCCAGTACTTC.